The 21 T cell receptor beta chains given below trace back to one sample, sequenced in a study of T cell repertoires in cytomegalovirus infection. Using its own MiXCR run on the reads, TCRdb lists one record per CDR3 protein. Found here are 370,000 or so distinct CDR3 sequences, around a third of them singletons; the top ten hold around an eighth. Their specific antigens are unknown. The sample in question was cultured PBMCs, obtained from culture after CMV antigen stimulation. The receptor source for this set is a human donor in good health (CMV status not recorded). Some clones in this sample may be carry-over from other donors' samples.

This clonotype came up a few times. J is TRBJ2-5 and V is TRBV20-1; no clear D. The CDR3 loop spans 15 amino acids. Trimming removed 6 bases from V and 3 bases from J, with 20 bases in between. CDR1 and CDR2 from the germline V gene are DFQATT and SNEGSKA (reference sequence). The CDR3 sequence: CSAPTDEYNEETQYF. The DNA for the CDR3 is TGCAGTGCACCTACAGACGAGTACAATGAAGAGACCCAGTACTTC.

This sequence joins TRBV6-2 or TRBV6-3 and TRBJ2-7, with D possibly called TRBD1 or TRBD2 (5 bases each). This CDR3 has 21 amino acids. Between the trimmed V and J ends, which lost 4 bases and 0 bases, there was a span of 31 bases. Germline V lookup: CDR1 MNHEY, CDR2 SVGEGT. Here the CDR3 DNA reads TGTGCCAGCAGTTTTCCCCCGGATTTTGTTCCGGGACCCTTCAGCTCCTACGAGCAGTACTTC. Its protein product is CASSFPPDFVPGPFSSYEQYF.

This clonotype has just a few counts. The rearrangement links TRBV7-9 to TRBJ2-3; 11 bases match TRBD2. Losses at the gene ends were 3 bases for V and 4 bases for J; bases not matched to a gene: 9. Germline lookup yields CDR1 SEHNR and CDR2 FQNEAQ (reference sequence). The CDR3 extends over 17 amino acids. CDR3 nucleotides: TGTGCCAGCAGCTTCACTAGCGGGAGCTTTGGCGCAGATACGCAGTATTTT. Translating gives CASSFTSGSFGADTQYF.

The chain carries TRBV7-2 and TRBJ2-1; 9 bases line up with TRBD2. This CDR3 is built from 15 residues. Losses at the gene ends were 2 bases for V and 7 bases for J; bases not matched to a gene: 6. CDR1 and CDR2 (germline): SGHTA, FQGNSA. For the CDR3, the DNA is TGTGCCAGCAGCTTATTTAGCGGGAGTCTGAATGAGCAGTTCTTC. Translation gives CASSLFSGSLNEQFF.

The genes are TRBV11-2 and TRBJ2-5, with D perhaps matching TRBD1 (5 bases). V was pared by 6 bases and J by 3 bases, with 20 bases between. Per the germline V gene, CDR1 is SGHAT and CDR2 is FQNNGV. CDR3 size: 16 residues. CDR3 in amino acids: CASRGLATGRKETQYF. The CDR3, as DNA: TGTGCCAGCAGGGGTTTGGCCACAGGACGAAAAGAGACCCAGTACTTC.

The V gene is TRBV7-2, the J gene TRBJ2-5, with 7 nucleotides matching TRBD2. V lost 1 base and J lost 9; bases outside the gene matches: 5. Germline CDR1 and CDR2: SGHTA and FQGNSA. The CDR3 has 13 residues. CDR3 protein: CASSLVRGRAQYF. The CDR3 DNA follows: TGTGCCAGCAGCTTAGTGCGGGGGAGGGCCCAGTACTTC.

This clonotype was seen more than once but under ten times. This chain connects TRBV20-1 to TRBJ2-5, with D perhaps assigned TRBD1 or TRBD2 (5 bases each). Trimming removed 7 bases from V and 9 bases from J, with 21 bases in between. This CDR3 has 13 residues. The germline V gene has CDR1 DFQATT and CDR2 SNEGSKA (reference sequence). For the CDR3, the DNA is TGCAGTGTCGTCACCGGGACGATGGAGGCCCAGTACTTC. This gives the protein CSVVTGTMEAQYF.

The chain joins TRBV24-1 to TRBJ1-1; D is ambiguous. The CDR3 sequence is 13 residues long. Trimming pared 5 bases from V and 5 bases from J, leaving 11 bases between. Germline V CDR1 and CDR2: KGHDR, SFDVKD. CDR3 loop: CATSALGGTEAFF. CDR3 bases: TGTGCCACCAGTGCCCTGGGAGGTACTGAAGCTTTCTTT.

This clonotype was detected only a few times. The chain has TRBV6-2 or TRBV6-3 and TRBJ1-2, with D unresolved. The CDR3 loop spans 14 amino acids. Trimming left V 5 bases short and J 4 bases short, with 14 bases between. The germline V gene encodes CDR1 MNHEY and CDR2 SVGEGT. CDR3 coding DNA: TGTGCCAGCAGTGCCGGCAGGACGGGCTATGGCTACACCTTC. Protein sequence: CASSAGRTGYGYTF.

The chain uses TRBV7-6 and TRBJ2-1; 13 positions agree with TRBD2. The CDR3 contains 15 residues. The germline CDR1 and CDR2 sequences are SGHVS and FNYEAQ. Trimming removed 5 bases from V and 12 bases from J; junction bases left unmatched: 10. The CDR3, as DNA: TGTGCCAGCAGCATCGGGACTAGCGGGGCCAGGGTGCAGTTCTTC. This gives the protein CASSIGTSGARVQFF.

The genes are TRBV5-6 and TRBJ2-5; D is unresolved. Germline-derived CDR1 and CDR2 are SGHDT and YYEEEE. The CDR3 has 13 amino acids. The V gene lost 1 base and the J gene lost 2 bases, with 6 bases spanning the gap. CDR3 residues: CASSLYLQETQYF. In DNA form, the CDR3 reads TGTGCCAGCAGCTTGTATCTTCAAGAGACCCAGTACTTC. Full variable domain (rest looked up from reference TRBV5-6 and TRBJ2-5): DAGVTQSPTHLIKTRGQQVTLRCSPKSGHDTVSWYQQALGQGPQFIFQYYEEEERQRGNFPDRFSGHQFPNYSSELNVNALLLGDSALYLCASSLYLQETQYFGPGTRLLVL.

This chain joins TRBV9 and TRBJ2-6; D ambiguous. Trimming cost V 4 bases and J 4 bases, with 12 bases left between them. This CDR3 region has 15 residues. CDR1 is SGDLS, CDR2 YYNGEE, per germline. CDR3 bases: TGTGCCAGCAGCTCCCGGGCTCCCGGGGCCAACGTCCTGACTTTC. Residues: CASSSRAPGANVLTF.

This clonotype has only a few counts. V and J are TRBV11-3 and TRBJ2-4; possible D gene TRBD1, 6 bases. The CDR3 extends over 13 amino acids. Germline CDR1 and CDR2: SGHNT and YENEEA. Deletions cut 2 bases from V and 8 bases from J, with 10 bases between. CDR3 residues: CASSLNRAHIQYF. In DNA form, the CDR3 reads TGTGCCAGCAGCTTAAACAGGGCACACATTCAGTACTTC.

The rearrangement uses TRBV7-9 and TRBJ2-1; D is unclear. CDR1 and CDR2 (germline): SEHNR, FQNEAQ (reference sequence). The V gene lost 5 bases and the J gene lost 4 bases, with 15 bases spanning the gap. The CDR3 covers 15 residues. For the CDR3, the DNA is TGTGCCAGCAGCCGACCCATGAGTGGGTACAATGAGCAGTTCTTC. Its translation is CASSRPMSGYNEQFF.

This clonotype came up a few times. The chain has TRBV19 and TRBJ2-1; 8 bases fit TRBD2. Losses at the gene ends were 0 bases for V and 7 bases for J; bases not matched to a gene: 8. This CDR3 region has 16 residues. Looked up from germline, CDR1 is LNHDA and CDR2 is SQIVND (reference sequence). CDR3 nucleotides: TGTGCCAGTAGTATAGACAGAAGCGGGAGCTTGAATGAGCAGTTCTTC. The encoded protein is CASSIDRSGSLNEQFF.

The chain joins TRBV5-4 to TRBJ2-1; 14 nucleotides align to TRBD2. The trim removed 4 bases at V and 5 bases at J, leaving 5 bases unmatched. Germline V gene lookup returns CDR1 SGHNT and CDR2 YYREEE (reference sequence). The CDR3 loop spans 16 amino acids. In DNA, the CDR3 is TGTGCCAGCAGCGGGACTAGCGGGAGTCTACACAATGAGCAGTTCTTC. This sequence encodes CASSGTSGSLHNEQFF.

This clonotype was detected many times. This chain joins TRBV7-8 and TRBJ2-3, with D perhaps TRBD2 (5 bases). Per the germline V gene, CDR1 is SGHVS and CDR2 is FQNEAQ. The V end was cut by 6 bases, the J end by 0 bases, with 16 bases between. The CDR3 runs 16 residues. The CDR3 sequence is CASRTAVGLSTDTQYF. The CDR3 DNA sequence: TGTGCCAGCAGAACCGCTGTCGGACTGAGCACAGATACGCAGTATTTT.

This clonotype was found many times. The chain links TRBV4-1 to TRBJ2-4; no clear D gene. This CDR3 comprises 15 residues. Trimming shortened V by 0 bases and J by 8 bases, and 14 bases separated the two germline ends. CDR1 MGHRA and CDR2 YSYEKL come from the germline V gene. The CDR3 nucleotides are TGCGCCAGCAGCCAAGACTCATCTCGGTTATACATTCAGTACTTC. Translating it yields CASSQDSSRLYIQYF.

Only a few counts were recorded for this clonotype. The rearrangement links TRBV5-4 to TRBJ2-3; TRBD2 is a possible D gene (5 bases). Germline V gene data show CDR1 as SGHNT and CDR2 as YYREEE (reference sequence). With 3 bases removed from V and 0 bases from J, the gap between germline ends came to 17 bases. The CDR3 contains 17 residues. CDR3 sequence: CASSSPSGGGSTDTQYF. The CDR3 bases are TGTGCCAGCAGCTCTCCCTCAGGCGGCGGGAGCACAGATACGCAGTATTTT.

This clonotype was seen a handful of times. For the CDR3, the DNA is TGTGCCAGCAGTCCCTGGTTAAATCAGCCCCAGCATTTT. It yields the protein CASSPWLNQPQHF. The chain couples TRBV6-2 or TRBV6-3 to TRBJ1-5; D remains unclear. This CDR3 spans 13 amino acids. Trimming took off 5 bases at V and 4 bases at J, with 9 bases between the two ends. The germline V gene encodes CDR1 MNHEY and CDR2 SVGEGT.

The gene calls are TRBV5-4 and TRBJ1-4; D is uncertain. Germline V lookup: CDR1 SGHNT, CDR2 YYREEE (reference sequence). Trimming pared 2 bases from V and 7 bases from J, leaving 12 bases between. The CDR3 sequence is 14 residues long. DNA of the CDR3: TGTGCCAGCAGCTTTTCGACCTTTGGTGAAAAACTGTTTTTT. It translates to CASSFSTFGEKLFF.